The sequence of this T cell receptor (beta chain) was determined in a study of T-cell reconstitution after alpha-beta-depleted transplantation in children. Unique molecular identifiers were built into the TCRbeta library. Via MiXCR, TCRdb re-called the PCR reads, giving one row per CDR3 protein. The sample includes 640,000 or so distinct CDR3 sequences, 16% of them seen just once. This clonotype has only a few counts. The clonotype was recovered from a human donor who donated a stem cell graft to a child with acute myeloid leukemia. The sample in question was PBMCs from the stem cell graft donor, obtained from the stem cell graft.

The CDR3 DNA sequence: TGTGCCAGTTCAGGGGCAGGTCCACTCAATCAGCCCCAGCATTTT. Amino acid sequence: CASSGAGPLNQPQHF. The chain joins TRBV12-3 or TRBV12-4 to TRBJ1-5, with D possibly being TRBD1 (6 bases). CDR3 length equals 15 residues. V was pared by 9 bases and J by 3 bases, with 18 bases between.